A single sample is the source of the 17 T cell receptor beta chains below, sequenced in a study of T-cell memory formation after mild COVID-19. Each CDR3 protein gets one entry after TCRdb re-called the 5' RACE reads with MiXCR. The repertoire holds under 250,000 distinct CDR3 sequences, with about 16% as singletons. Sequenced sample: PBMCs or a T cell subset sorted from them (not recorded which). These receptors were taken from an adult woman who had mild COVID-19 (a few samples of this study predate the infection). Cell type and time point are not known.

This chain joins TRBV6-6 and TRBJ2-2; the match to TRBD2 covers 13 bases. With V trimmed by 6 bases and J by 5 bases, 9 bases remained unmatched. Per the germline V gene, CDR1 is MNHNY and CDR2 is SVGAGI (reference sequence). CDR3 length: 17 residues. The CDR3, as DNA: TGTGCCAGCAGCATACTAGCGGGAGGGCCAGGAACCGGGGAGCTGTTTTTT. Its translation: CASSILAGGPGTGELFF.

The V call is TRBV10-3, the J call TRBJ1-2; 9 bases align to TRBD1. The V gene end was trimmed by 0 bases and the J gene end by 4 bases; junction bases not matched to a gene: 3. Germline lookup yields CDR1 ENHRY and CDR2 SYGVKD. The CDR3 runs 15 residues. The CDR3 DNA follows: TGTGCCATCAGTGAGTCTGGGACAGGGACCTATGGCTACACCTTC. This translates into CAISESGTGTYGYTF.

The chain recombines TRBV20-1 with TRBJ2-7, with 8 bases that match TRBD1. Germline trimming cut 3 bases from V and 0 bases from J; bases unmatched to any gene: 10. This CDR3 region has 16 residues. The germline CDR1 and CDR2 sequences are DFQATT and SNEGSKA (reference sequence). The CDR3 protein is CSASEQYRGTSYEQYF. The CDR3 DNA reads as TGCAGTGCTAGTGAACAGTACAGGGGGACCTCCTACGAGCAGTACTTC.

CDR3 bases: TGTGCCAGCAGTGTACAAATCATGAACACTGAAGCTTTCTTT. Translation: CASSVQIMNTEAFF. The genes are TRBV2 and TRBJ1-1; unclear D gene. The CDR3 spans 14 residues. V lost 4 bases to trimming and J lost 0 bases, with 9 bases between them. Germline V lookup: CDR1 SNHLY, CDR2 FYNNEI.

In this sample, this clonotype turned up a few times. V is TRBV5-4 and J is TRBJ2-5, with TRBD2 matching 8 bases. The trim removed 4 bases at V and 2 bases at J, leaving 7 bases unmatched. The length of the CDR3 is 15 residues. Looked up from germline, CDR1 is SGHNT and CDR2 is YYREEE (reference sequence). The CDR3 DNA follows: TGTGCCAGCAGCGGGAGGAGCGGGGGTCAAGAGACCCAGTACTTC. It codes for CASSGRSGGQETQYF.

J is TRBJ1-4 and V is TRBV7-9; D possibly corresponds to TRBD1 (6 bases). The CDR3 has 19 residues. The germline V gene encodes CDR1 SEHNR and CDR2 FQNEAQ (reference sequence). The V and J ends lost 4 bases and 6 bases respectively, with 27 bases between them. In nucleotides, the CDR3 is TGTGCCAGCAGCTCCCCTTGGGGCAGGGGAGGAGGGGAGTATGAAAAACTGTTTTTT. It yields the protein CASSSPWGRGGGEYEKLFF.

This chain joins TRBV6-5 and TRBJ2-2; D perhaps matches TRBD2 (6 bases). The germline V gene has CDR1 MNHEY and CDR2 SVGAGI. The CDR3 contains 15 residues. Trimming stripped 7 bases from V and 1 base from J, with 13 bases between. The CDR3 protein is CASNPRGRNTGELFF. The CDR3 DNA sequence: TGTGCCAGCAACCCGCGGGGCAGGAACACCGGGGAGCTGTTTTTT.

This CDR3 is CASKAGTYYEQYF. CDR3 DNA sequence: TGTGCCAGCAAGGCCGGGACCTACTACGAGCAGTACTTC. This chain connects TRBV6-2 or TRBV6-3 to TRBJ2-7; TRBD1 or TRBD2 may be the D gene (5 bases each). The CDR3 has 13 residues. CDR1 is MNHEY and CDR2 is SVGEGT in the germline V gene. Trimming cost V 7 bases and J 3 bases, with 13 bases left between them.

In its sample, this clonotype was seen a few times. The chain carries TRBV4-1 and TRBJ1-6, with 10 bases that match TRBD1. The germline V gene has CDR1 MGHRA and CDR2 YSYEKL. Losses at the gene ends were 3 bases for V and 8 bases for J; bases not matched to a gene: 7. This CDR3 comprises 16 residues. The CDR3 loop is CASSHSGTGDHSPLHF. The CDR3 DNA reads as TGCGCCAGCAGCCATTCCGGGACAGGGGATCATTCACCCCTCCACTTT.

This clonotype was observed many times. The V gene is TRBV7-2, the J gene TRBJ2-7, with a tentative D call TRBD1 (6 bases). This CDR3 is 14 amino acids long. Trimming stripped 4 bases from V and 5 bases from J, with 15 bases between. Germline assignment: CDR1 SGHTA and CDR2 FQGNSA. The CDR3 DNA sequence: TGTGCCAGCAGCTACTACCTCAGGGGAGACGAGCAGTACTTC. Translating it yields CASSYYLRGDEQYF. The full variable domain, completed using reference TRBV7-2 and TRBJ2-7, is GAGVSQSPSNKVTEKGKDVELRCDPISGHTALYWYRQSLGQGLEFLIYFQGNSAPDKSGLPSDRFSAERTGGSVSTLTIQRTQQEDSAVYLCASSYYLRGDEQYFGPGTRLTVT.

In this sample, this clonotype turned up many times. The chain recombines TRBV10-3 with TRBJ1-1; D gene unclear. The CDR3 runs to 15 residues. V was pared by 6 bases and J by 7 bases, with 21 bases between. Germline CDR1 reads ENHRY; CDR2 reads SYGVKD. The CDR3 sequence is CAIREVLAEPNEAFF. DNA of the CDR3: TGTGCCATCAGGGAAGTCTTAGCCGAACCAAATGAAGCTTTCTTT.

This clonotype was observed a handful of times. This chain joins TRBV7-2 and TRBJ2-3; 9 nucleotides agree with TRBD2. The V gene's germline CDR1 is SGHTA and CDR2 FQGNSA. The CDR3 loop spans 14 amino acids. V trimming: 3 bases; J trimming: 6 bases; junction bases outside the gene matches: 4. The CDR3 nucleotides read TGTGCCAGCAGCTTCGGGACTAGCCCCGATACGCAGTATTTT. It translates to CASSFGTSPDTQYF.

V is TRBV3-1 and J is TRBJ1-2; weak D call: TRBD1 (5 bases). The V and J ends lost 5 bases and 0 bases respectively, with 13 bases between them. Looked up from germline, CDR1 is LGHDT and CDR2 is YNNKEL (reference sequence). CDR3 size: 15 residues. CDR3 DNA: TGTGCCAGCAGCTCGACCGGGGGGGCTAACTATGGCTACACCTTC. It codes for CASSSTGGANYGYTF.

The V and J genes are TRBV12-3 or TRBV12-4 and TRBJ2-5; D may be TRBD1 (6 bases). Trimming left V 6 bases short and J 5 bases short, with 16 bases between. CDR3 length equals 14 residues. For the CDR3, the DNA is TGTGCCAGCAGCTTTCGTGACAGGATGGAGACCCAGTACTTC. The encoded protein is CASSFRDRMETQYF.

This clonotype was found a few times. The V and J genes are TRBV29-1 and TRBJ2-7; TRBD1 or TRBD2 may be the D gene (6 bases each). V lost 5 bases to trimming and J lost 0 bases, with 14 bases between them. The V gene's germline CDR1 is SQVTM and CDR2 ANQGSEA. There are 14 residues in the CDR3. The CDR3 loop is CSVLRDTSSYEQYF. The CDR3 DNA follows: TGCAGCGTTTTGCGGGACACCAGCTCCTACGAGCAGTACTTC.

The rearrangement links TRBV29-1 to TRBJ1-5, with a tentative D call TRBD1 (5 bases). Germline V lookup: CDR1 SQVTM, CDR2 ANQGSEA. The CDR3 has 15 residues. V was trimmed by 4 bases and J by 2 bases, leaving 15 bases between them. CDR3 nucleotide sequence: TGCAGCGTTGTAAGCCAGGGAGGTGGCAATCAGCCCCAGCATTTT. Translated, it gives CSVVSQGGGNQPQHF.

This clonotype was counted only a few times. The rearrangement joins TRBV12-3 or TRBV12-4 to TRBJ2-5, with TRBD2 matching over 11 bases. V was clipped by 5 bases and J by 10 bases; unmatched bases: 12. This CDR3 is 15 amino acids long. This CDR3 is CASSRHSGGADNQYF. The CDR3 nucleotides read TGTGCCAGCAGTCGCCATAGCGGGGGGGCCGATAACCAGTACTTC.